This T cell receptor (beta chain) was identified in a study of response to subunit inactivated influenza vaccine. Findings and limits, study-wide: The study's authors posited that every seasonal influenza vaccination enlists few new T cells.

TCRdb re-called the RT-PCR reads through MiXCR, storing one row per CDR3 protein. Here the sample spans more than 200,000 distinct CDR3 sequences, 12% being singletons. This clonotype has a handful of counts. The antigen is not known. CDR3 length: 18 amino acids. This receptor was identified in a man aged 50 to 59 who received an inactivated influenza vaccine. The starting material was non-naive T cells sorted from PBMCs, obtained 14 days before vaccination. The chain links TRBV12-2 to TRBJ2-6; the table assigns TRBD1, which was not confirmed against the DNA. TRBV12-2 is a pseudogene locus. CDR3 residues: CASRLASRRGSGANVLTF. The CDR3 DNA follows: TGTGCAAGTCGCTTAGCCTCGAGAAGGGGGTCAGGGGCCAACGTCCTGACTTTC.